The 4 T cell receptor beta chains below all came from one sample that was sequenced in a study of T cell changes during pregnancy in multiple sclerosis. The data were produced by immunoSEQ multiplex PCR, yet TCRdb's version contains in-frame clones alone and is incomplete. The sample lists around 71,000 clones, approximately 90% seen once, with roughly 1.1% in the top ten. The sample here was peripheral blood, taken in the third trimester of pregnancy. The receptors shown here come from a female donor with multiple sclerosis, enrolled in a pregnancy study.

The rearrangement uses TRBV5-1 and TRBJ1-4, with D maybe TRBD1 (5 bases). This CDR3 spans 14 amino acids. The germline V gene encodes CDR1 SGHRS and CDR2 YFSETQ. The ends were cut back, 0 bases at V and 5 bases at J, with 8 bases in the middle. The CDR3 DNA is TGCGCCAGCAGCTTGGGACAGCCCAATGAAAAACTGTTTTTT. The encoded protein is CASSLGQPNEKLFF. The whole variable domain, filled in from reference TRBV5-1 and TRBJ1-4, reads KAGVTQTPRYLIKTRGQQVTLSCSPISGHRSVSWYQQTPGQGLQFLFEYFSETQRNKGNFPGRFSGRQFSNSRSEMNVSTLELGDSALYLCASSLGQPNEKLFFGSGTQLSVL.

The V gene is TRBV19, the J gene TRBJ1-5; maybe TRBD1 (5 bases). Deletions cut 0 bases from V and 7 bases from J, with 10 bases between. This CDR3 comprises 14 residues. Germline assignment: CDR1 LNHDA and CDR2 SQIVND (reference sequence). The CDR3 loop is CASSIEAGWQPQHF. The CDR3 DNA reads TGTGCCAGTAGTATAGAGGCAGGGTGGCAGCCCCAGCATTTT.

CDR3 residues: CASSMTANTYEQYF. CDR3 bases: TGTGCCAGCAGCATGACAGCAAATACCTACGAGCAGTACTTC. The V gene is TRBV6-5, the J gene TRBJ2-7; TRBD1 is a possible D gene (5 bases). This CDR3 comprises 14 residues. With 6 bases removed from V and 2 bases from J, the gap between germline ends came to 14 bases. Germline V gene lookup returns CDR1 MNHEY and CDR2 SVGAGI.

This clone qualifies as medium-sized. This sequence joins TRBV10-1 and TRBJ2-2, with a weak D call TRBD1 (6 bases). The CDR3 sequence is 15 residues long. The V end lost 3 bases, the J end lost 4 bases, and 12 bases lay between the germline ends. Per germline, CDR1 WNHNN and CDR2 SYGVQD (reference sequence). The CDR3 bases are TGCGCCAGCAGTGAATCAGGGGTTGGCACCGGGGAGCTGTTTTTT. It yields the protein CASSESGVGTGELFF.